A single sample is the source of the 8 T cell receptor beta chains below, sequenced in a study of T cell responses to AZD1222 COVID-19 vaccine. Here immunoSEQ multiplex PCR was the method, and the copy in TCRdb shows in-frame clones only, minus some. The data show 55,000 to 65,000 clones, approximately 83% seen once. Sequencing used peripheral blood, obtained on day 0 of AZD1222 vaccination. The receptors derive from an adult in good health.

The chain couples TRBV7-3 to TRBJ2-5; maybe TRBD2 (7 bases). Per the germline V gene, CDR1 is SGHTA and CDR2 is FQGTGA. This CDR3 is 15 amino acids long. Trimming took off 2 bases at V and 4 bases at J, with 14 bases between the two ends. The CDR3 sequence: CASSLGGAGRETQYF. In DNA, the CDR3 is TGTGCCAGCAGCTTAGGGGGGGCAGGCCGAGAGACCCAGTACTTC.

This sequence joins TRBV4-1 and TRBJ2-7, with D possibly matching TRBD1 (6 bases). Germline CDR1 reads MGHRA; CDR2 reads YSYEKL. The V end lost 1 base, the J end lost 5 bases, and 21 bases lay between the germline ends. The CDR3 is 17 residues long. DNA of the CDR3: TGCGCCAGCAGCCAAGGCTCCCCCGGGACACTCCTAGACGAGCAGTACTTC. This gives the protein CASSQGSPGTLLDEQYF.

This clone was observed a handful of times. This chain joins TRBV9 and TRBJ1-1; the D is unclear. V gave up 4 bases and J gave up 0 bases, with 10 bases separating them. The CDR3 contains 14 residues. Germline V gene lookup returns CDR1 SGDLS and CDR2 YYNGEE. The CDR3 nucleotides are TGTGCCAGCAGCCCCCGTCGCATGAACACTGAAGCTTTCTTT. This gives the protein CASSPRRMNTEAFF. Together with reference TRBV9 and TRBJ1-1, the CDR3 gives the full variable domain: DSGVTQTPKHLITATGQRVTLRCSPRSGDLSVYWYQQSLDQGLQFLIQYYNGEERAKGNILERFSAQQFPDLHSELNLSSLELGDSALYFCASSPRRMNTEAFFGQGTRLTVV.

This chain uses TRBV7-9 with TRBJ2-3, with 7 nucleotides matching TRBD1. In germline, CDR1 is SEHNR, CDR2 FQNEAQ (reference sequence). CDR3 length: 13 residues. Trimming cost V 5 bases and J 8 bases; bases outside gene matches: 7. The CDR3 nucleotides read TGTGCCAGCAGCGGAAAACAGGGGATTACGCAGTATTTT. This encodes CASSGKQGITQYF. The whole variable domain, filled in from reference TRBV7-9 and TRBJ2-3, reads DTGVSQNPRHKITKRGQNVTFRCDPISEHNRLYWYRQTLGQGPEFLTYFQNEAQLEKSRLLSDRFSAERPKGSFSTLEIQRTEQGDSAMYLCASSGKQGITQYFGPGTRLTVL.

This clone came up a few times. This chain links TRBV19 with TRBJ2-7; D gene unclear. The CDR3 sequence is 14 residues long. The ends were cut back, 0 bases at V and 2 bases at J, with 8 bases in the middle. CDR1 and CDR2 (germline): LNHDA, SQIVND (reference sequence). CDR3 DNA: TGTGCCAGTAGTATAGATTCCGGCCCCTACGAGCAGTACTTC. This codes for CASSIDSGPYEQYF.

The V gene is TRBV19, the J gene TRBJ2-6; no reliable D call. This CDR3 is 16 amino acids long. Trimming stripped 4 bases from V and 0 bases from J, with 10 bases between. Germline lookup yields CDR1 LNHDA and CDR2 SQIVND (reference sequence). CDR3 sequence: CASSSVGNSGANVLTF. The CDR3 DNA is TGTGCCAGTAGTAGTGTTGGGAACTCTGGGGCCAACGTCCTGACTTTC.

The V call is TRBV28, the J call TRBJ1-5; TRBD1 agrees at 7 bases. Germline CDR1 reads MDHEN; CDR2 reads SYDVKM. Losses at the gene ends were 8 bases for V and 3 bases for J; bases not matched to a gene: 10. CDR3 length equals 15 residues. CDR3 nucleotide sequence: TGTGCCAGCCGGAGACAGGGACCCCCCAATCAGCCCCAGCATTTT. This encodes CASRRQGPPNQPQHF.

V gene TRBV5-1 combines with J gene TRBJ2-7; tentative D call: TRBD1 (6 bases). This CDR3 is 12 amino acids long. Trimming cost V 3 bases and J 4 bases, with 8 bases left between them. Per germline, CDR1 SGHRS and CDR2 YFSETQ. The CDR3 DNA sequence: TGCGCCAGCAGCTCGGACAGTTACGAGCAGTACTTC. It encodes CASSSDSYEQYF.